This T cell receptor (beta chain) appears in the sequencing data of a study of T cell changes during pregnancy in multiple sclerosis. A word on this clone: The junction and the germline gene differ at one end; a read error may be behind it.

Only in-frame clones appear in the TCRdb table, and some are missing; sequencing was by immunoSEQ multiplex PCR. This table has 26,000 or so clones, roughly 87% appearing once. This receptor was obtained from a female donor with multiple sclerosis, enrolled in a pregnancy study. The sample here was CD8+ T cells from peripheral blood mononuclear cells, taken in the second trimester of pregnancy.

CDR3 residues: CSVRRDSRFSNF. The DNA of the CDR3 is TGCAGCGTCCGACGGGACAGCCGGTTTTCAAACTTC. This chain joins TRBV29-1 and TRBJ2-5; 7 nucleotides align to TRBD1. In germline, CDR1 is SQVTM, CDR2 ANQGSEA. The CDR3 totals 12 residues.